This T cell receptor beta chain is drawn from a study of T cell responses to AZD1222 COVID-19 vaccine. As to this clone: Its antigen is unidentified.

Between the trimmed V and J ends, which lost 0 bases and 9 bases, there was a span of 15 bases. The CDR3 contains 15 residues. Germline V lookup: CDR1 LNHNV, CDR2 YYDKDF (reference sequence). Whole-study results and caveats: Regions 160-218 and 743-854 dominated among vaccine-associated CD4 TCRs spanning spike. Vaccination with two AZD1222 doses was followed by a rise in Spike-specific TCR breadth and depth.

TCRdb's table, derived via immunoSEQ multiplex PCR, lists solely in-frame clones and lacks some. The sample shows approximately 70,000 clones, about nine tenths of them seen only once. The TCR comes from an adult who received the MenACWY meningococcal vaccine as a control. V and J are TRBV15 and TRBJ1-5; D unclear. This specimen consisted of peripheral blood, obtained 28 days after the second dose of the MenACWY control vaccine. The CDR3 nucleotides read TGTGCCACCAGCAGAGATAACAGTGAGAGTAGGCCCCAGCATTTT. It is translated as CATSRDNSESRPQHF. The complete variable domain, with remaining parts taken from reference TRBV15 and TRBJ1-5, reads DAMVIQNPRYQVTQFGKPVTLSCSQTLNHNVMYWYQQKSSQAPKLLFHYYDKDFNNEADTPDNFQSRRPNTSFCFLDIRSPGLGDTAMYLCATSRDNSESRPQHFGDGTRLSIL.